This T cell receptor beta chain was recorded in a study of control samples from healthy donors and cancer patients. The method was immunoSEQ multiplex PCR; TCRdb's version includes in-frame clones alone and lacks a portion of them. The sample records about 110,000 clones, roughly 92% being singletons. The V gene's germline CDR1 is LNHNV and CDR2 YYDKDF (reference sequence). CDR3 length: 15 residues. Trimming cost V 1 base and J 7 bases; bases outside gene matches: 8. The receptor was derived from a woman aged 18-29 years in good health. The V and J genes are TRBV15 and TRBJ1-2; 8 positions match TRBD1. The sequenced sample consisted of blood. The CDR3 reads CATSRASSQGVGYTF. CDR3 nucleotide sequence: TGTGCCACCAGCAGAGCGTCATCACAGGGGGTTGGCTACACCTTC. Together with reference TRBV15 and TRBJ1-2, the CDR3 gives the full variable domain: DAMVIQNPRYQVTQFGKPVTLSCSQTLNHNVMYWYQQKSSQAPKLLFHYYDKDFNNEADTPDNFQSRRPNTSFCFLDIRSPGLGDTAMYLCATSRASSQGVGYTFGSGTRLTVV.